This T cell receptor (beta chain) was sequenced for a study of blood T cell repertoires in COVID-19. Original methodology: Amplification with reference gene primers provided the estimates of nucleated cell counts. Sequenced by immunoSEQ multiplex PCR; TCRdb stores in-frame clones only, minus some. V and J calls and clone size follow that table, whereas D and trimming were derived from the DNA. This sample has 110,000 or so clones, with roughly 84% found just once. From germline, CDR1 is SNHLY and CDR2 FYNNEI. The ends lost 5 bases at V and 6 bases at J; junction bases unmatched: 8. The CDR3 spans 14 residues.

The chain employs TRBV2 and TRBJ1-2, with 8 positions matching TRBD1. The origin of this receptor is a woman between 45 and 65 years old with acute or convalescent COVID-19. Sequencing used peripheral blood. This CDR3 is CASSRTGRADGYTF. Written as DNA, the CDR3 is TGTGCCAGCAGTCGGACAGGGAGGGCGGATGGCTACACCTTC.